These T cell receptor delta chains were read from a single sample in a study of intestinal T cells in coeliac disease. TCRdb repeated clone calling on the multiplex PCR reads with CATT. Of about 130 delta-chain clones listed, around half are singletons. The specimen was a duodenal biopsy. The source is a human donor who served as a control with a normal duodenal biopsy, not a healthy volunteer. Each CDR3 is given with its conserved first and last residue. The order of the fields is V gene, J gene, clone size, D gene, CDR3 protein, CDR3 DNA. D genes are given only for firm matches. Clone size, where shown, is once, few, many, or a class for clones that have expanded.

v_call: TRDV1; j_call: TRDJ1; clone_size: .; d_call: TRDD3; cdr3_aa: CALGELSSYWGLYTDKLIF; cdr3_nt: TGTGCTCTTGGGGAACTTTCCTCCTACTGGGGGTTGTACACCGATAAACTCATCTTT
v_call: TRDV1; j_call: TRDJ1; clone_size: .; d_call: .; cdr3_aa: CALGGSPTYRIGGYTDKLIF; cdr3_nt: TGTGCTCTTGGGGGATCCCCAACCTACCGGATCGGGGGTTACACCGATAAACTCATCTTT
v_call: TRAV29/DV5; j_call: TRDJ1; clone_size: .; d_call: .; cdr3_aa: CSVLLCSKYSSSLHQLGDTVTDKLIF; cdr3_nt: .
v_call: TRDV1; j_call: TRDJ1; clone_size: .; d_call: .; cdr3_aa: CALGEPYLLPTRILYTDKLIF; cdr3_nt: TGTGCTCTTGGGGAACCGTACCTCCTCCCTACTCGGATCCTGTACACCGATAAACTCATCTTT
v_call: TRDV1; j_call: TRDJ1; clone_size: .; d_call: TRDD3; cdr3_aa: CALGELEVPTYWGIPRKLIF; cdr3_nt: TGTGCTCTTGGGGAACTAGAAGTTCCCACGTACTGGGGGATACCGCGTAAACTCATCTTT
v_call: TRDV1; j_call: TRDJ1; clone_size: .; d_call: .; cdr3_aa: CALGEPRPSYSPSGGYTDKLIF; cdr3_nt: TGTGCTCTTGGGGAACCAAGGCCTTCCTACAGCCCCTCTGGGGGATACACCGATAAACTCATCTTT
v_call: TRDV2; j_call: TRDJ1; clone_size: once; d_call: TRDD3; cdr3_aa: CACDRLGDTGGDKLIF; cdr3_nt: TGTGCCTGTGACAGACTGGGGGATACGGGGGGCGATAAACTCATCTTT